This entry concerns a single T cell receptor beta chain. The data originate from a study of blood T cell repertoires in COVID-19. The CDR3 runs 17 residues. Germline assignment: CDR1 LGHDT and CDR2 YNNKEL (reference sequence). With V trimmed by 4 bases and J by 5 bases, 9 bases remained unmatched. Under the authors' procedure: Amplification with reference gene primers provided the estimates of nucleated cell counts. Sequenced by immunoSEQ multiplex PCR; TCRdb stores in-frame clones only, minus some. The DNA was the basis for D and trimming; V, J and clone size are from that table. The sample yields over 150,000 clones, approximately 80% seen once. Recovery among Cohort 3 donors was established by two negative PCRs, clearance, or symptom resolution.

The TCR comes from a woman aged 45 to 65 who had recovered from COVID-19. Source material: PBMCs or T cells enriched from blood (not recorded which). This chain joins TRBV3-1 (or the pseudogene TRBV3-2) and TRBJ2-2, with 11 bases that match TRBD2. The DNA of the CDR3 is TGTGCCAGCAGCCTCCAACGACTAGCGGGATCTACCGGGGAGCTGTTTTTT. Translating gives CASSLQRLAGSTGELFF.